This TCR beta chain is from a study of beta chain features in type 1 diabetes (dated by TCRdb to 2017 to 2018). Study-level background: Patients and healthy donors did not differ in mean age, gender distribution, total cell number or subset yield. A total of 107,917,701 sorted cells were examined across all samples, and the number of cells per subset was strongly correlated with RNA yield. The study compared TCRB repertoires of sorted circulating CD4+ T cell subsets between recently diagnosed type 1 diabetes patients and matched healthy donors. Whereas all 30 or so donors provided naive and central memory subsets, regulatory and stem cell-like memory subsets were isolated from just 8 patients and roughly 8 healthy donors.

As to this clone: Its antigen has not been determined. Per-nucleotide qualities are absent, and no much larger clonotype sits a single base away.

A single peripheral blood draw of roughly 0.11 L on average was collected from each donor into heparinised tubes. A BD FACSAria II and a panel including CD45RO, CCR7, CD25, CD127, CD95 and CD27 were used to sort naive, central memory, regulatory and stem cell-like memory CD4+ T cells. Every sorted population had a purity above 98%. PBMCs were separated immediately by Lymphoprep density gradient centrifugation and were stained directly, without being cultured. To minimize batch effects, samples were stained and sorted in pairs, one healthy donor with one patient per experiment. The entire isolated RNA was reverse transcribed using the High Capacity cDNA Reverse Transcription Kit, and thus expressed TCRB transcripts were sequenced. Deep immunoSEQ sequencing was applied to naive, central memory and regulatory T cell samples, giving an average of approximately 4 million total reads per sample. Sorted cells were lysed in RLT buffer, and RNA was extracted using DNase-treated RNeasy Micro or Mini kits according to cell number. Each cell subset was processed separately to prevent cross-contamination, with patient and healthy donor samples processed together. TCRB sequences were amplified from cDNA with the immunoSEQ multiplex PCR, producing 87-bp fragments spanning the CDR3 region. Sequencing of the amplicons was done on the Illumina HiSeq platform. Per the source publication's procedure: Synthetic template baselines were used to correct PCR bias computationally, reads within Hamming distance 2 were collapsed, and singletons that could not be merged were discarded. Reads were aligned against IMGT so that V, D and J genes, CDR3 length and insertions or deletions at six rearrangement sites could be assigned. Within each subset, clonotype counts were normalized to sorted cell number, and only after that were true diversity and Gini coefficients computed with the tcR R package. The overlap coefficient, calculated on TCRB nucleotide sequences, was used to measure repertoire sharing. TCRdb re-hosts the immuneACCESS table, in-frame sequences only. Its copies lack some clones; in the studies checked, an unresolved V gene accounts for under half of them, and the cause for the rest is not known. V, J and clone size are those of that table, while D and trimming were read from the DNA. This sample holds 110,000 to 150,000 clones; about 10% were observed only once. The top ten clonotypes cover roughly 0.74% of the sample.

For this chain, trimming is 2 bases at the V end and 4 bases at the J end, and the number of junction bases without a gene match is 7. The germline V gene (reference sequence) sets CDR1 to MNHEY and CDR2 to SMNVEV. Its CDR3 holds 16 amino acids, cysteine through phenylalanine. Of the read, only the CDR3 DNA is kept; its 48 bases are in frame from base 1. Summary of the overall study and its limitations: In all four CD4+ subsets, TCRB CDR3 length was moderately but significantly shorter in type 1 diabetes patients. At VDJ recombination sites, patients with type 1 diabetes made fewer insertions and deleted more nucleotides, a pattern implying thymic rearrangement abnormalities. PCR might favor shorter templates, but patient and control samples were amplified and corrected together, so any skew would affect both groups equally. Naive, central memory and regulatory TCRB repertoires appeared to be more alike among patients than among healthy donors. Because the HLA sub-analyses included only small numbers of individuals, any influence of HLA type on TCRB rearrangement was left unresolved. Because cDNA was sequenced instead of genomic DNA, highly expressing activated cells could be over-represented, though the groups showed no difference in activation or CD3 levels.

The rearranged chain carries TRBV27 and TRBJ2-2, with TRBD2 matching 7 junction bases. This TCR was sampled from a man between 18 and 35 years old in good health. The sample comprised central memory CD4+ T cells from blood. The sequenced DNA: TGTGCCAGCAGTTTAAAAGGCGGGGGACTCACCGGGGAGCTGTTTTTT. The encoded protein is CASSLKGGGLTGELFF.